These T cell receptor beta chains were read from a single sample in a study of shared clonotypes between healthy human individuals. Using immunoSEQ multiplex PCR, the repertoire was profiled, and TCRdb retains in-frame clones only, with some absent. The sample records 560,000 or so clones, approximately 96% being singletons. Sequencing was performed on naive CD8+ T cells sorted from blood. The receptors come from a woman in her 30s in good health. Each CDR3 is given with its conserved first and last residue. Fields, in order: CDR3 DNA, CDR3 protein, clone size, D gene, J gene, V gene. A D gene is named only where the DNA matches it firmly. Size is omitted from some rows. Given values are once, few, many or a class for expanded clones.

TGTGCCAGCAGCTTAGCTTATCTGGAATACAATGAGCAGTTCTTC | CASSLAYLEYNEQFF | - | - | TRBJ2-1 | TRBV11-2
TGTGCCAGCAGTGGGGGAGACGTAATGGAGACCCAGTACTTC | CASSGGDVMETQYF | - | - | TRBJ2-5 | TRBV2
TGCGCCAGCAGGGCCCCTAGCGGGAGGATCAATGAGCAGTTCTTC | CASRAPSGRINEQFF | once | TRBD2 | TRBJ2-1 | TRBV5-1
TGTGCCAGCAGTCCATGGAGGGGCCCGAGGGGCTACACCTTC | CASSPWRGPRGYTF | - | - | TRBJ1-2 | TRBV28
TGTGCCAGCAGTTCCCCCGGGACTAGCAACGAGCAGTACTTC | CASSSPGTSNEQYF | - | TRBD2 | TRBJ2-7 | TRBV27
TGTGCCAGCAGGCCCTGGACAGGGAACGAGCAGTACTTC | CASRPWTGNEQYF | - | TRBD1 | TRBJ2-7 | TRBV14
TGTGCCAGCAGCTCAGGCAATGAGCAGTTCTTC | CASSSGNEQFF | - | - | TRBJ2-1 | TRBV13
TGTGCCAGCAGCTTAGAATCGGCAGAGGATGAAAAACTGTTTTTT | CASSLESAEDEKLFF | - | - | TRBJ1-4 | TRBV7-9
TGTGCCAGCAGCTTAGTTATAGGGGGGCACGATGAGCAGTTCTTC | CASSLVIGGHDEQFF | - | - | TRBJ2-1 | TRBV7-9
TGTGCCAGCAGTGACTACAGGGTGGCAGATACGCAGTATTTT | CASSDYRVADTQYF | - | - | TRBJ2-3 | TRBV6-4
TGTGCCAGCAGTTCCCGGACACTTTCCTACGAGCAGTACTTC | CASSSRTLSYEQYF | - | - | TRBJ2-7 | TRBV27
TGTGCCAGTAGTATCGGCCGTGTTTTGACGTCTCAGCCCCAGCATTTT | CASSIGRVLTSQPQHF | - | - | TRBJ1-5 | TRBV19
TGCGCCAGCAGCTTAGGGGAGGGAGGCTTTTACAATGAGCAGTTCTTC | CASSLGEGGFYNEQFF | - | TRBD2 | TRBJ2-1 | TRBV5-1
TGTGCCAGCAGTTTATCCGGCGGGAGGGTTTACGAGCAGTACTTC | CASSLSGGRVYEQYF | once | TRBD2 | TRBJ2-7 | TRBV27
TGTGCCTGGAGTGGAGGGGGGACCTACGAGCAGTACTTC | CAWSGGGTYEQYF | - | - | TRBJ2-7 | TRBV30
TGTGCCAGCACCCCTCACAGGGGGGATAATTACGAGCAGTACTTC | CASTPHRGDNYEQYF | - | TRBD1 | TRBJ2-7 | TRBV25-1
TGTGCCAGCAGGGGGCTGGTCCCTGCGGGAGTGGTGGACGAGCAGTACTTC | CASRGLVPAGVVDEQYF | - | TRBD2 | TRBJ2-7 | TRBV28
TGTGCCAGCAGTTTAATTAGCTCCTATAATTCACCCCTCCACTTT | CASSLISSYNSPLHF | - | - | TRBJ1-6 | TRBV28
TGTGCCATCAGTGAGGGACTAGCGGGAAATGAGCAGTTCTTC | CAISEGLAGNEQFF | - | TRBD2 | TRBJ2-1 | TRBV10-3
TGTGCCAGCAGCCCCGGACTAGCGGAGGGGGTTGCCTATGAGCAGTTCTTC | CASSPGLAEGVAYEQFF | - | TRBD2 | TRBJ2-1 | TRBV25-1